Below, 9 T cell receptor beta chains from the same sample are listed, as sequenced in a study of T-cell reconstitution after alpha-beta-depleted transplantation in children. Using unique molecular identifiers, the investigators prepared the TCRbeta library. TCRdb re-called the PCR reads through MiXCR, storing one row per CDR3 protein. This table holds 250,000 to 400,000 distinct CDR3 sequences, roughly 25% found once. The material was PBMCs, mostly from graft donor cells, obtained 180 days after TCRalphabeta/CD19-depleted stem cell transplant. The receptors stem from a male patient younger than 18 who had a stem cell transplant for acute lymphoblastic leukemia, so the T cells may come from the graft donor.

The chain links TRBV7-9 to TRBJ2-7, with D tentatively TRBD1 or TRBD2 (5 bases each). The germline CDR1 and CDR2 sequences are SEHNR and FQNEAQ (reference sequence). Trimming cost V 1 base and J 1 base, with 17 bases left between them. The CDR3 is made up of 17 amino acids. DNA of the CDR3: TGTGCCAGCAGCTTAGTAGTGAGGGGACGGGGTTCCTACGAGCAGTACTTC. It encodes CASSLVVRGRGSYEQYF.

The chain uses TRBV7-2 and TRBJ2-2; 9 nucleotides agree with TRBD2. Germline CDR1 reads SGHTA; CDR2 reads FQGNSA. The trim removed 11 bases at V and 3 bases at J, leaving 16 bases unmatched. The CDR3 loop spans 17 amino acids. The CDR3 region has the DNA TGTGCCGGGGGATGGGGCGGGAGGGCCGGTGACACCGGGGAGCTGTTTTTT. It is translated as CAGGWGGRAGDTGELFF.

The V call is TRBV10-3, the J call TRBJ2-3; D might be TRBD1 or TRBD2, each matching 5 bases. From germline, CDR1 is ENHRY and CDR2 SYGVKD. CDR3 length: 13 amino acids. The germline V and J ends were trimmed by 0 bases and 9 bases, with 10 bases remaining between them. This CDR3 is CAISESWGYTQYF. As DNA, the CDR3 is TGTGCCATCAGTGAGTCATGGGGGTACACGCAGTATTTT.

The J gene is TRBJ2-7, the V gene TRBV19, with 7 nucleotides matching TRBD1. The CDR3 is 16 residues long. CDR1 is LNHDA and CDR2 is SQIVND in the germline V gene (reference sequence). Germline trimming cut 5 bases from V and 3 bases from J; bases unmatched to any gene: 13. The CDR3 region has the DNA TGTGCCAGTAGTCCGACGACAGGGTACCCCTTCTACGAGCAGTACTTC. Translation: CASSPTTGYPFYEQYF. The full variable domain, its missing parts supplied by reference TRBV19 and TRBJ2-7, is DGGITQSPKYLFRKEGQNVTLSCEQNLNHDAMYWYRQDPGQGLRLIYYSQIVNDFQKGDIAEGYSVSREKKESFPLTVTSAQKNPTAFYLCASSPTTGYPFYEQYFGPGTRLTVT.

DNA for the CDR3: TGCAGTGCTCAGGGACAGGGAGAGGTCAGAGAAAAACTGTTTTTT. Translating gives CSAQGQGEVREKLFF. This sequence joins TRBV20-1 and TRBJ1-4, with 9 bases identical to TRBD1. This CDR3 comprises 15 residues. V trimming: 5 bases; J trimming: 8 bases; junction bases outside the gene matches: 12. Germline CDR1 is DFQATT and CDR2 is SNEGSKA (reference sequence).

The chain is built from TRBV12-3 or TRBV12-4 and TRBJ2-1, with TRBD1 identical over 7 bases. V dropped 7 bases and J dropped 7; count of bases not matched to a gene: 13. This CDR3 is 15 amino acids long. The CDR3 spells CASTQQTGTDNEQFF. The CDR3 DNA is TGTGCCAGCACCCAGCAGACAGGGACAGATAATGAGCAGTTCTTC.

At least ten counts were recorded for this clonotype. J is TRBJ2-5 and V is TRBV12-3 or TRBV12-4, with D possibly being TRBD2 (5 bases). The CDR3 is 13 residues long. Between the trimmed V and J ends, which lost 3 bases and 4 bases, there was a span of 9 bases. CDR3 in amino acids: CASSFTRRETQYF. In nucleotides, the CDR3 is TGTGCCAGCAGTTTCACTAGAAGAGAGACCCAGTACTTC.

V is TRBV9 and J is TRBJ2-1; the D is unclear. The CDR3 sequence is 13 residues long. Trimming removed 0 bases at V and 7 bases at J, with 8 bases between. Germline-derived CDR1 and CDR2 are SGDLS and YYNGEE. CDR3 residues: CASSVGPPNEQFF. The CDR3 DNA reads TGTGCCAGCAGCGTAGGGCCCCCTAATGAGCAGTTCTTC.

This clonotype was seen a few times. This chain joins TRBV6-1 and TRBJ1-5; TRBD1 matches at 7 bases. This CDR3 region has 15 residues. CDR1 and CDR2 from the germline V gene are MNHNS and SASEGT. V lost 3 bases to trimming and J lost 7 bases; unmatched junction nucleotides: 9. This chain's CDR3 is CASSDRQGVWQPQHF. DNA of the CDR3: TGTGCCAGCAGTGACAGACAGGGAGTTTGGCAGCCCCAGCATTTT.